These T cell receptor beta chains were read from a single sample in a study of identical twins. TCRdb re-called the 5' RACE reads with MiXCR, one entry per CDR3 protein. The sample includes about 210,000 distinct CDR3 sequences, around 9.6% of them seen just once. Material for sequencing was memory (CD45RO+) T cells sorted from blood. These receptor sequences come from a woman in her late teens or twenties in good health. The CDR3 runs from the conserved cysteine through the conserved F or W. Each record gives: D gene, J gene, clone size, V gene, CDR3 protein, CDR3 DNA. D genes are given only for firm matches. Expanded clones get a size class; other rows say once, few or many, or leave the size out.

TRBD2 | TRBJ2-7 | - | TRBV27 | CASSLGGAGYYEQYF | TGTGCCAGCAGTTTAGGGGGAGCGGGGTACTACGAGCAGTACTTC
- | TRBJ2-7 | many | TRBV6-1 | CASSEAGASSYEQYF | TGTGCCAGCAGTGAAGCAGGGGCTAGCTCCTACGAGCAGTACTTC
TRBD1 | TRBJ2-3 | many | TRBV6-4 | CASSPGQGGSDTQYF | TGTGCCAGCAGTCCGGGACAGGGGGGTTCGGATACGCAGTATTTT
TRBD1 | TRBJ2-1 | few | TRBV18 | CASSPPGTGGIGEQFF | TGTGCCAGCTCACCACCGGGCACAGGGGGCATCGGTGAGCAGTTCTTC
- | TRBJ1-5 | - | TRBV3-1 | CASSVADQPQHF | TGTGCCAGCAGCGTGGCGGATCAGCCCCAGCATTTT
TRBD1 | TRBJ1-2 | - | TRBV5-1 | CASSPDRDRRTYGYTF | TGCGCCAGCAGCCCGGACCGGGACAGGAGGACCTATGGCTACACCTTC
- | TRBJ2-2 | - | TRBV20-1 | CSASSSNTGELFF | TGCAGTGCTAGTAGTTCGAACACCGGGGAGCTGTTTTTT
TRBD2 | TRBJ2-3 | many | TRBV4-2 | CASSQGLAETDTQYF | TGTGCCAGCAGCCAAGGACTAGCGGAGACAGATACGCAGTATTTT
- | TRBJ2-7 | few | TRBV21-1 | CASITMGKREQAGAEDEQYF | TGTGCCAGCATCACAATGGGGAAGCGAGAACAAGCGGGAGCGGAGGACGAGCAGTACTTC
- | TRBJ1-1 | few | TRBV6-5 | CASSVHGYQAFF | TGTGCCAGCAGCGTACACGGCTACCAAGCTTTCTTT
- | TRBJ2-5 | once | TRBV29-1 | CSVEAPGLGETQHF | TGCAGCGTTGAAGCCCCTGGTCTAGGGGAGACCCAGCACTTC
- | TRBJ2-1 | many | TRBV9 | CASSGRRGHNEQFF | TGTGCCAGCTCCGGGCGGCGGGGGCACAATGAGCAGTTCTTC
- | TRBJ2-2 | many | TRBV2 | CASSEGSIAPGELFF | TGTGCCAGCAGCGAAGGCTCGATAGCTCCCGGGGAGCTGTTTTTT
- | TRBJ1-3 | few | TRBV6-1 | CASRPGFIRNTIYF | TGTGCCAGCCGGCCGGGATTTATCAGAAACACCATATATTTT
TRBD2 | TRBJ2-7 | few | TRBV11-3 | CASSSGGTSALEQYF | TGTGCCAGCAGCTCCGGGGGGACTAGCGCCCTGGAGCAGTACTTC
- | TRBJ2-1 | - | TRBV18 | CASSPRDSSYNEQFF | TGTGCCAGCTCACCCCGGGACTCCTCCTACAATGAGCAGTTCTTC
- | TRBJ2-2 | few | TRBV9 | CASSVVDTGELFF | TGTGCCAGCAGCGTAGTGGACACCGGGGAGCTGTTTTTT
- | TRBJ1-1 | - | TRBV7-9 | CASSPRGRGNTEAFF | TGTGCCAGCAGCCCGAGGGGACGGGGGAACACTGAAGCTTTCTTT
- | TRBJ2-6 | few | TRBV7-9 | CASSLAPGTSGANVLTF | TGTGCCAGCAGCTTAGCCCCAGGGACCTCTGGGGCCAACGTCCTGACTTTC
TRBD2 | TRBJ2-5 | many | TRBV12-3/TRBV12-4 | CASSSGTSAQETQYF | TGTGCCAGCAGTTCCGGGACTAGCGCACAAGAGACCCAGTACTTC
TRBD2 | TRBJ2-1 | few | TRBV6-5 | CASVPGTSGYNEQFF | TGTGCCAGCGTTCCCGGGACTAGCGGTTACAATGAGCAGTTCTTC
TRBD1 | TRBJ2-7 | - | TRBV6-2/TRBV6-3 | CASTVRTGSGYEQYF | TGTGCCAGCACCGTCCGGACAGGTTCGGGCTACGAGCAGTACTTC
- | TRBJ2-1 | - | TRBV3-1 | CASSQGSSTGNEQFF | TGTGCCAGCAGCCAAGGTTCTAGCACTGGGAATGAGCAGTTCTTC
- | TRBJ2-5 | few | TRBV5-1 | CASSLDRMGTQYF | TGCGCCAGCAGCTTGGATCGGATGGGGACCCAGTACTTC
- | TRBJ2-5 | - | TRBV9 | CASSVGQGGVETQYF | TGTGCCAGCAGCGTAGGGCAGGGCGGAGTGGAGACCCAGTACTTC
- | TRBJ1-1 | - | TRBV5-6 | CASSLRGGVGAFF | TGTGCCAGCAGCCTGCGCGGGGGCGTAGGAGCTTTCTTT
- | TRBJ1-1 | few | TRBV5-1 | CASSSGTFSLTLNTEAFF | TGCGCCAGCAGCTCCGGGACGTTCTCCCTTACACTGAACACTGAAGCTTTCTTT
- | TRBJ1-1 | - | TRBV30 | CAWSTPEPNTEAFF | TGTGCCTGGAGTACCCCAGAACCGAACACTGAAGCTTTCTTT
- | TRBJ2-1 | - | TRBV5-1 | CASSLVTGVGYNEQFF | TGCGCCAGCAGCTTGGTTACGGGGGTGGGTTACAATGAGCAGTTCTTC
TRBD1 | TRBJ1-2 | few | TRBV3-1 | CASSQYQGALGYTF | TGTGCCAGCAGCCAGTATCAGGGGGCGCTTGGCTACACCTTC
TRBD1 | TRBJ2-1 | - | TRBV10-3 | CAISPGQGYNEQFF | TGTGCCATCAGCCCGGGACAGGGTTACAATGAGCAGTTCTTC
TRBD2 | TRBJ2-7 | few | TRBV6-1 | CASSTTSGKSYEQYF | TGTGCCAGCAGTACAACTAGCGGGAAGTCTTACGAGCAGTACTTC
TRBD1 | TRBJ2-7 | - | TRBV29-1 | CSAGTGGNYEQYF | TGCAGCGCCGGGACAGGGGGGAACTACGAGCAGTACTTC
- | TRBJ2-5 | many | TRBV29-1 | CSVEKKETQYF | TGCAGCGTTGAGAAGAAGGAGACCCAGTACTTC
- | TRBJ2-7 | many | TRBV7-9 | CASSLVAGEQYF | TGTGCCAGCAGCTTAGTGGCGGGTGAGCAGTACTTC
- | TRBJ2-7 | many | TRBV3-1 | CASSQGPYEQYF | TGTGCCAGCAGCCAGGGGCCCTACGAGCAGTACTTC
- | TRBJ2-7 | few | TRBV6-2/TRBV6-3 | CASRIVHNSYEQYF | TGTGCCAGCAGGATAGTCCATAACTCCTACGAGCAGTACTTC
- | TRBJ2-3 | few | TRBV5-1 | CASSSSGVPDTQYF | TGCGCCAGCAGCTCGTCAGGGGTCCCAGATACGCAGTATTTT
TRBD2 | TRBJ2-3 | many | TRBV7-2 | CASVRDYSDTQYF | TGTGCCAGCGTCCGGGACTACAGCGATACGCAGTATTTT
TRBD2 | TRBJ2-5 | few | TRBV20-1 | CSARTSGTRETQYF | TGCAGTGCTAGGACTAGCGGGACGAGAGAGACCCAGTACTTC
- | TRBJ2-1 | many | TRBV30 | CAWSASGLSSYNEQFF | TGTGCCTGGAGTGCGAGCGGATTAAGCTCCTACAATGAGCAGTTCTTC
TRBD2 | TRBJ2-5 | - | TRBV7-2 | CASSPGLAGRAYQETQYF | TGTGCCAGCAGCCCAGGGCTAGCGGGACGGGCTTACCAAGAGACCCAGTACTTC
- | TRBJ1-2 | few | TRBV7-2 | CASTPGAGNYGYTF | TGTGCCAGCACCCCAGGGGCAGGGAACTATGGCTACACCTTC
TRBD2 | TRBJ2-4 | few | TRBV3-1 | CASSPAGGNIQYF | TGTGCCAGCAGCCCCGCGGGGGGGAACATTCAGTACTTC
TRBD2 | TRBJ2-4 | few | TRBV9 | CASSPTSGTGNIQYF | TGTGCCAGCAGCCCCACTAGCGGGACTGGAAACATTCAGTACTTC
TRBD1 | TRBJ2-5 | - | TRBV2 | CASIRGQLQETQYF | TGTGCCAGCATTAGGGGACAGCTACAAGAGACCCAGTACTTC
TRBD1 | TRBJ1-1 | - | TRBV14 | CASSHQGQGESGAFF | TGTGCCAGCAGTCACCAGGGGCAGGGGGAGAGTGGAGCTTTCTTT
TRBD1 | TRBJ2-5 | many | TRBV3-1 | CASYRTGEETQYF | TGTGCCAGCTACCGGACAGGGGAAGAGACCCAGTACTTC
- | TRBJ2-7 | - | TRBV7-2 | CASSPPQGGQYF | TGTGCCAGCAGCCCGCCGCAGGGTGGGCAGTACTTC
- | TRBJ1-1 | - | TRBV27 | CASRKWTEAFF | TGTGCCAGCAGAAAGTGGACTGAAGCTTTCTTT
- | TRBJ2-7 | - | TRBV5-1 | CASSLGSWGYEQYF | TGCGCCAGCAGCTTGGGGTCTTGGGGCTACGAGCAGTACTTC
TRBD1 | TRBJ1-6 | - | TRBV27 | CASSLSRKRGQSYNSPLHF | TGTGCCAGCAGTTTATCCCGGAAGAGGGGGCAGTCTTATAATTCACCCCTCCACTTT
- | TRBJ2-3 | few | TRBV9 | CASSVGLDGAQYF | TGTGCCAGCAGCGTAGGGCTGGACGGGGCGCAGTATTTT
- | TRBJ2-2 | many | TRBV5-1 | CASSPPGRYTGELFF | TGCGCCAGCAGCCCTCCGGGACGGTACACCGGGGAGCTGTTTTTT
TRBD1 | TRBJ1-4 | few | TRBV5-5 | CASSLVLQGNEKLFF | TGTGCCAGCAGCTTGGTACTACAGGGGAATGAAAAACTGTTTTTT